This TCR beta chain was captured by sequencing in a study of Ad26.COV2.S vaccination and SARS-CoV-2 variants (dated by TCRdb to the early 2020s). At the level of the whole study: Donors in the vaccine arm were drawn from COV1001, a multicentre, randomized, double-blind, placebo-controlled phase I-IIa trial testing Ad26.COV2.S in healthy adults. Dosing of Ad26.COV2.S was intramuscular, at either 5x10^10 or 1x10^11 viral particles, delivered as one shot or as two shots spaced 56 days apart. TCRbeta repertoire sequencing was used to assess the specificity and breadth of SARS-CoV-2-reactive T cell receptors after Ad26.COV2.S vaccination. The TCR-sequenced set comprised around 30 samples: around 20 Ad26.COV2.S vaccine recipients, 5 placebo recipients and 8 SARS-CoV-2 convalescent individuals. Participants in the trial were split at random into five groups of five each, receiving low-dose or high-dose Ad26.COV2.S once or twice, or else placebo on both occasions. Investigators did not know the trial group allocation while performing experiments and assessing outcomes. Broader findings and caveats from the paper: Substantial breadth of spike-specific CD8+ and CD4+ T cell responses was reported after vaccination. The study was not powered to compare responses between vaccine doses or regimens. Vaccine and placebo recipients had comparable non-spike TCR breadth, which fits with the vaccine containing only spike. Compared with placebo recipients, Ad26.COV2.S recipients showed higher spike-specific TCR breadth (P = 0.0014). The authors noted that total T cell responses may have been underestimated by the TCR breadth and depth analyses.

The immunoSEQ Assay was used to sequence TCRbeta CDR3 regions. After extraction, genomic DNA underwent amplification by bias-controlled multiplex PCR, followed by high-throughput sequencing. In the authors' own workflow: To quantify the absolute abundance of every unique TCRbeta CDR3 region, sequences were collapsed and filtered. T cell fraction was estimated by normalization of TCRbeta template counts to usable DNA, with usable DNA being measured through amplification of reference genes present in all nucleated cells. Repertoire TCRs were annotated as SARS-CoV-2-specific by exact matching of V gene, CDR3 amino acid sequence and J gene to a known reactive TCR set. The reference SARS-CoV-2 TCR set came from MIRA and was filtered for enrichment in COVID-19-positive ImmuneCODE repertoires, removing public or cross-reactive TCRs. Drawing on the MIRA antigens, annotated TCRs were analysed further at the level of specific ORF or position within ORF. Breadth was defined as annotated unique rearrangements over total unique productive rearrangements; depth was the summed frequency of those rearrangements. Two-sided Wilcoxon rank-sum tests were used to compare TCR breadth between groups. Entries here come from immuneACCESS through TCRdb and include only in-frame sequences with V and J called. Some clones fail to appear in such tables; in the studies checked, an unresolved V gene covers under half of the shortfall, and the cause of the remainder is unknown. That table gives V, J and clone size, and the DNA gave D and trimming. This sample has some 340,000 clones in its table, and around four fifths of those were observed once. The ten largest make up 2% to 2.5% of the sample.

The treatment or condition label, read with the paper, signifies: approximately 18 received Ad26.COV2.S at low or high dose, single or two shots; about 5 received placebo; per-sample allocation not given. For vaccine and placebo recipients, repertoires were sequenced using samples collected on day 63 after the first injection. In Cohort 1b, about 27 adults aged 18-55 years were enrolled at a single site in Boston, USA, between 29 July and 7 August 2020. Ad26.COV2.S was a replication-incompetent adenovirus type 26 vector that expressed a prefusion-stabilized SARS-CoV-2 spike protein derived from the original Wuhan strain. The germline V gene yields MGHRA for CDR1 and YSYEKL for CDR2. The CDR3 covers 16 residues, taking in both the cysteine and the phenylalanine. Of all the DNA, just the CDR3 is kept, 48 bases in frame from base 1. Trimming accounts for 1 base at V and 2 bases at J, while the number of junction bases matched to no gene is 4.

About this clone: Its antigen target is currently unknown. No base qualities exist here, and no much larger clone lies one base off it.

The material was peripheral blood, obtained in a trial of Ad26.COV2.S vaccine versus placebo. Recombination linked TRBV4-1 to TRBJ2-5, with 10 central nucleotides matching TRBD1. The sequence was obtained from a person between 18 and 59 years old who received the Ad26.COV2.S COVID-19 vaccine or a placebo. The encoded CDR3 is CASSQARDRGQETQYF. The sequenced DNA is TGCGCCAGCAGCCAAGCCCGGGACAGGGGTCAAGAGACCCAGTACTTC.